One sample yielded the 7 T cell receptor beta chains listed below, sequenced in a study of T-cell reconstitution after alpha-beta-depleted transplantation in children. As it was prepared, the TCRbeta library received unique molecular identifiers. Using its own MiXCR run on the PCR reads, TCRdb lists one record per CDR3 protein. Of about 200,000 distinct CDR3 sequences detected, about 8.2% appear once; the ten largest clones hold approximately 40%. Sequencing used PBMCs, mostly from graft donor cells, obtained 360 days after TCRalphabeta/CD19-depleted stem cell transplant. These receptors all come from a male patient between 2 and 10 years old who had a stem cell transplant for acute myeloid leukemia, so the T cells may come from the graft donor.

This clonotype was detected only a few times. The CDR3 sequence is CASSPDPQMRSYNEQFF. DNA of the CDR3: TGTGCCAGCAGCCCAGACCCCCAGATGCGCTCCTACAATGAGCAGTTCTTC. V is TRBV7-2 and J is TRBJ2-1; D not certain. CDR3 length: 17 amino acids. Germline V gene data show CDR1 as SGHTA and CDR2 as FQGNSA. V was trimmed by 5 bases and J by 0 bases, leaving 17 bases between them. Full variable domain (rest looked up from reference TRBV7-2 and TRBJ2-1): GAGVSQSPSNKVTEKGKDVELRCDPISGHTALYWYRQSLGQGLEFLIYFQGNSAPDKSGLPSDRFSAERTGGSVSTLTIQRTQQEDSAVYLCASSPDPQMRSYNEQFFGPGTRLTVL.

There are a few counts of this clonotype. The chain combines TRBV10-3 with TRBJ1-1; D is possibly TRBD1 (6 bases). Germline values: CDR1 ENHRY, CDR2 SYGVKD. V was clipped by 8 bases and J by 6 bases, with 13 bases between them. CDR3 length equals 12 residues. CDR3 in DNA: TGTGCCATCGGTTACAGGGTCGCTGAAGCTTTCTTT. Its translation is CAIGYRVAEAFF.

In this sample, this clonotype turned up many times. The chain has TRBV15 and TRBJ2-1, with 7 bases identical to TRBD2. CDR1 LNHNV and CDR2 YYDKDF come from the germline V gene (reference sequence). With V trimmed by 1 base and J by 6 bases, 12 bases remained unmatched. The CDR3 covers 17 residues. CDR3 protein: CATSRAGGGLGRNEQFF. The CDR3 DNA reads TGTGCCACCAGCAGAGCAGGTGGCGGACTAGGACGCAATGAGCAGTTCTTC.

This clonotype was counted between two and nine times. The V and J genes are TRBV20-1 and TRBJ2-7; D perhaps matches TRBD1 (6 bases). From germline, CDR1 is DFQATT and CDR2 SNEGSKA (reference sequence). There are 12 residues in the CDR3. The V end was cut by 4 bases, the J end by 0 bases, with 7 bases between. The CDR3 here is CSATTGSYEQYF. The CDR3 DNA follows: TGCAGTGCTACGACAGGCTCCTACGAGCAGTACTTC.

There are a few counts of this clonotype. The chain couples TRBV29-1 to TRBJ2-7, with D hard to call. The ends were cut back, 1 base at V and 2 bases at J, with 9 bases in the middle. The CDR3 is made up of 13 amino acids. Germline V gene sequence: CDR1 SQVTM, CDR2 ANQGSEA. CDR3 sequence reads: CSVEVSNTYEQYF. In DNA, the CDR3 is TGCAGCGTTGAAGTGTCTAACACCTACGAGCAGTACTTC.

The table lists this clonotype with many counts. The chain has TRBV5-1 and TRBJ2-1; 11 positions agree with TRBD2. Germline values: CDR1 SGHRS, CDR2 YFSETQ. The CDR3 covers 16 residues. Losses at the gene ends were 4 bases for V and 8 bases for J; bases not matched to a gene: 11. This CDR3 reads CASSPGTSGTSYEQFF. The CDR3 nucleotides read TGCGCCAGCAGCCCAGGGACTAGCGGAACATCTTATGAGCAGTTCTTC.

This clonotype has more than one count but fewer than ten. The chain joins TRBV5-1 to TRBJ2-1; D tentatively reads TRBD1 or TRBD2 (5 bases each). This CDR3 spans 16 amino acids. Deletions cut 0 bases from V and 4 bases from J, with 14 bases between. Looked up from germline, CDR1 is SGHRS and CDR2 is YFSETQ. CDR3 sequence: CASSLGVRDQYNEQFF. The CDR3 DNA follows: TGCGCCAGCAGCTTGGGGGTCCGGGACCAATACAATGAGCAGTTCTTC.